A single TCR beta chain is shown here with its context. Its target is unknown. CDR1 and CDR2 (germline): SGDLS, YYNGEE. This CDR3 has 16 amino acids. The V end lost 0 bases, the J end lost 8 bases, and 17 bases lay between the germline ends. This record belongs to a study of T cell repertoires and HLA-DP antigens. Clones were sequenced by immunoSEQ multiplex PCR, and TCRdb holds only the in-frame ones, with some missing. The profile shows tens of thousands of clones, 80% of them singletons. Untouched CD4+ T cells were isolated by negative selection, averaging approximately 98% purity. V and J are TRBV9 and TRBJ1-4; D is undetermined. The TCR was taken from a man in his fifties or sixties in good health and CMV-seronegative. Specimen: CD4+ T cells from PBMCs. CDR3 sequence (DNA): TGTGCCAGCAGCGTAGGATCGTTCCCGATTACAGAAAAACTGTTTTTT. It translates to CASSVGSFPITEKLFF.